This T cell receptor (beta chain) is from a study of blood T cell repertoires in COVID-19. Study-level background: The United States, Italy and Spain provided the acute and convalescent COVID-19 samples. From T cells, B-cell-depleted T cells, or PBMCs came the material, which was cDNA or gDNA.

Per the authors' pipeline: Reference gene primer amplification gave nucleated cell count estimates. Clones were sequenced by immunoSEQ multiplex PCR, and TCRdb holds only the in-frame ones, with some missing. V, J and clone size are those of that table, while D and trimming were read from the DNA. This sample has about 520,000 clones, with approximately 85% found just once. Germline values: CDR1 KGHDR, CDR2 SFDVKD. The CDR3 has 17 residues. J was trimmed by 5 bases and V by 3 bases; bases with no gene match: 14. This clone was observed a single time. This receptor was taken from a human donor in a cohort sampled during active COVID-19. Sequencing input: peripheral blood. The V and J genes are TRBV24-1 and TRBJ1-1; 7 bases are a match to TRBD1. The CDR3 DNA follows: TGTGCCACCAGTGATCCTAAACGACAGGGAAAAGGAACTGAAGCTTTCTTT. It specifies CATSDPKRQGKGTEAFF.